This T cell receptor beta chain stems from a study of cytomegalovirus exposure and HLA in healthy donors. General observations from the study: Cytomegalovirus-associated status was assigned to approximately 160 TCR beta chains.

Note on this clone: Its antigen is undetermined.

Germline V gene sequence: CDR1 MDHEN, CDR2 SYDVKM. V lost 7 bases, J lost 0 bases, and 9 bases stayed unmatched. CDR3 length: 15 residues. Libraries were prepared by immunoSEQ multiplex PCR; TCRdb keeps only in-frame clonotypes and omits some of them. The sample records 150,000 or so clones, approximately 90% being singletons. The clonotype was recovered from a woman younger than 45 in good health and CMV-seropositive. Sequencing was carried out using PBMCs. The gene calls are TRBV28 and TRBJ2-7, with 7 bases matching TRBD1. The CDR3 sequence is CASIPGQSNSYEQYF. The CDR3 region has the DNA TGTGCCAGCATCCCGGGACAGAGTAACTCCTACGAGCAGTACTTC.